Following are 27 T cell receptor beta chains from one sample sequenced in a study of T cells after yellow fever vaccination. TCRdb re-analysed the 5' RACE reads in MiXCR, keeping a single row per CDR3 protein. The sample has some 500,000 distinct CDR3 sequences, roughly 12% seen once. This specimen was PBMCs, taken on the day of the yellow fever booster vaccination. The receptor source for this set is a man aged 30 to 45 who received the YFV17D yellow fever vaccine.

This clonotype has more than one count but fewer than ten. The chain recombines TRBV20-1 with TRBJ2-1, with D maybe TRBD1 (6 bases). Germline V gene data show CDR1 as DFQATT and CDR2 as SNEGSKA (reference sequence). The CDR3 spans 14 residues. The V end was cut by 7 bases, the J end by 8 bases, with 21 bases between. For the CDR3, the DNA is TGCAGTGGAGACCGATGGGACATTAGGGATGAGCAGTTCTTC. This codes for CSGDRWDIRDEQFF.

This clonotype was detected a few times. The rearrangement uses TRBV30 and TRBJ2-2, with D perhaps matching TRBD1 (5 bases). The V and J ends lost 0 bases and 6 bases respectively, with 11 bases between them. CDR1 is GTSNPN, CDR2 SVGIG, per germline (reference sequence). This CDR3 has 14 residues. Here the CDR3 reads CAWSVLMGPGELFF. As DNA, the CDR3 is TGTGCCTGGAGTGTACTAATGGGGCCCGGGGAGCTGTTTTTT.

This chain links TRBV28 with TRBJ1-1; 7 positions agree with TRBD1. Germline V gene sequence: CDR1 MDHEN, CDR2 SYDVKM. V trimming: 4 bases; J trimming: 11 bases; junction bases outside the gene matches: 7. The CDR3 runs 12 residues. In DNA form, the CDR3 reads TGTGCCAGCAGTTGGCAGACAGGGAGGGCTTTCTTT. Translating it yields CASSWQTGRAFF.

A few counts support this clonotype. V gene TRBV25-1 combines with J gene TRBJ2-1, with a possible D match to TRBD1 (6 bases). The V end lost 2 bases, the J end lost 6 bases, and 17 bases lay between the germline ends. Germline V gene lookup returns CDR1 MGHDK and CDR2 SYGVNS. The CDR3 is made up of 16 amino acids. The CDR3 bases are TGTGCCAGCAGTGAAGGGGGCACTCCTGAGGGCAATGAGCAGTTCTTC. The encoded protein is CASSEGGTPEGNEQFF.

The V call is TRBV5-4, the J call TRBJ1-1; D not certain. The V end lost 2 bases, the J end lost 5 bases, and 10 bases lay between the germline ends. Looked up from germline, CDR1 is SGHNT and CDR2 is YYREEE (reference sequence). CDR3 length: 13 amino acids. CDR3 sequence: CASSFQRATEAFF. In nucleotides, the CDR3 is TGTGCCAGCAGCTTTCAAAGGGCTACTGAAGCTTTCTTT. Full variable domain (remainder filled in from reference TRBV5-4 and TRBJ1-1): ETGVTQSPTHLIKTRGQQVTLRCSSQSGHNTVSWYQQALGQGPQFIFQYYREEENGRGNFPPRFSGLQFPNYSSELNVNALELDDSALYLCASSFQRATEAFFGQGTRLTVV.

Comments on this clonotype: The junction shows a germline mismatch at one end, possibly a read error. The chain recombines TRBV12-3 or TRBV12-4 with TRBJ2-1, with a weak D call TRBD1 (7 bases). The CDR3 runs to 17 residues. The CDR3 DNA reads TGTGCCATCAGTTCCACCTCGGGACTCCAGGGGGGTGGTGAGCAGTTCTTC. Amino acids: CAISSTSGLQGGGEQFF.

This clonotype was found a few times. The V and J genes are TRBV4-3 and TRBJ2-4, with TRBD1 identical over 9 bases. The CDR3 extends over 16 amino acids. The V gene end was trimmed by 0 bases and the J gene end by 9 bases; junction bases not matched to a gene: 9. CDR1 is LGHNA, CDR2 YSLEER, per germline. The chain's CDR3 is CASSQDRDRVVRIQYF. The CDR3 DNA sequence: TGCGCCAGCAGCCAAGACAGGGACAGGGTGGTTCGCATTCAGTACTTC.

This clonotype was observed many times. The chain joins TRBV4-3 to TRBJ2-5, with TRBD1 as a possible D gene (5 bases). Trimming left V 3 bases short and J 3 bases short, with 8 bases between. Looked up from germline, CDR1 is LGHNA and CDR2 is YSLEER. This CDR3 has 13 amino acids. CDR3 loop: CASSQGREETQYF. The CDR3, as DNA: TGCGCCAGCAGCCAGGGCAGGGAAGAGACCCAGTACTTC.

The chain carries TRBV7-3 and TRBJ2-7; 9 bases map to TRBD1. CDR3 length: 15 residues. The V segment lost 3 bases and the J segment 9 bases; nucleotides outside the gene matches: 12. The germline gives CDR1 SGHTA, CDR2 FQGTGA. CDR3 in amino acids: CASSFSPGQGGPQYF. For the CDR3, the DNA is TGTGCCAGCAGCTTTTCTCCGGGACAGGGTGGTCCGCAGTACTTC.

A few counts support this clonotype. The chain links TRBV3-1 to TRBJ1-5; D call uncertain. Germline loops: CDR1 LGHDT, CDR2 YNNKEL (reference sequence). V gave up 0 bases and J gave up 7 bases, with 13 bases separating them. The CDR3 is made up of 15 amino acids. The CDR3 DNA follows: TGTGCCAGCAGCCAAGATGGGTTGGCGGGGCAGCCCCAGCATTTT. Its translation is CASSQDGLAGQPQHF. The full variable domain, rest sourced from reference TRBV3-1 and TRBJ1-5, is DTAVSQTPKYLVTQMGNDKSIKCEQNLGHDTMYWYKQDSKKFLKIMFSYNNKELIINETVPNRFSPKSPDKAHLNLHINSLELGDSAVYFCASSQDGLAGQPQHFGDGTRLSIL.

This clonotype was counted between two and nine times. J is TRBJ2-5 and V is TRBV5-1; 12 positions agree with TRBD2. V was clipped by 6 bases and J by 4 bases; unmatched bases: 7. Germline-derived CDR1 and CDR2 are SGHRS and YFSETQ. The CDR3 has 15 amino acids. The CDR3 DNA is TGCGCCAGCAACCCAACGGGACTAGCGGGAGAGACCCAGTACTTC. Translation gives CASNPTGLAGETQYF.

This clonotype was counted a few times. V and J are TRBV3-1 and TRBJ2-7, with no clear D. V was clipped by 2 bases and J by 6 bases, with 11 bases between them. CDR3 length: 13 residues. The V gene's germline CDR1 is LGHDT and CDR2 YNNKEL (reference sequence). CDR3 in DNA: TGTGCCAGCAGCCAAAGTTTAATTGGCGAGCAGTACTTC. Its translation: CASSQSLIGEQYF.

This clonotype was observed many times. CDR3 nucleotides: TGTGCCAGCAGCTTGGTTCTAGCGGGCACAGATACGCAGTATTTT. This translates into CASSLVLAGTDTQYF. This chain connects TRBV7-9 to TRBJ2-3; 7 nucleotides align to TRBD2. Per the germline V gene, CDR1 is SEHNR and CDR2 is FQNEAQ (reference sequence). The CDR3 runs 15 residues. Trimming removed 3 bases from V and 1 base from J; junction bases left unmatched: 4. Full variable domain (rest looked up from reference TRBV7-9 and TRBJ2-3): DTGVSQNPRHKITKRGQNVTFRCDPISEHNRLYWYRQTLGQGPEFLTYFQNEAQLEKSRLLSDRFSAERPKGSFSTLEIQRTEQGDSAMYLCASSLVLAGTDTQYFGPGTRLTVL.

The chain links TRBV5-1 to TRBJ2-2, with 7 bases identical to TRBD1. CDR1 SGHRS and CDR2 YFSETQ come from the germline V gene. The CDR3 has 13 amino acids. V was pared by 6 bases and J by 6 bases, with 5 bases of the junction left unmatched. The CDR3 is CASTLTGAGELFF. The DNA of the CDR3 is TGCGCCAGCACGCTAACAGGGGCCGGGGAGCTGTTTTTT.

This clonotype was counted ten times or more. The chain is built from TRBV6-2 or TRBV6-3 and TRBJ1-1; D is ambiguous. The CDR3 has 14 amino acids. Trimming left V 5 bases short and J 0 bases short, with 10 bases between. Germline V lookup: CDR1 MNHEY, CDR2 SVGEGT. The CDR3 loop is CASSPTPVNTEAFF. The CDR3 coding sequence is TGTGCCAGCAGTCCCACGCCGGTGAACACTGAAGCTTTCTTT.

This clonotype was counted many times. CDR3 sequence (DNA): TGTGCCAGCAGGCCTAGCGGGGTCTCCTACGAGCAGTACTTC. It yields the protein CASRPSGVSYEQYF. The chain carries TRBV12-3 or TRBV12-4 and TRBJ2-7; 9 bases match TRBD2. V trimming: 6 bases; J trimming: 0 bases; junction bases outside the gene matches: 3. This CDR3 region has 14 residues.

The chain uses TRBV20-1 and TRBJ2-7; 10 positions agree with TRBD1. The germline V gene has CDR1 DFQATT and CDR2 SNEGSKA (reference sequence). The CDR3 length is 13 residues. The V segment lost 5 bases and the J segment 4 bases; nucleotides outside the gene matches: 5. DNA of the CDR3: TGCAGTGCTGCCCCGGGACAGGGGTACGAGCAGTACTTC. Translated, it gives CSAAPGQGYEQYF.

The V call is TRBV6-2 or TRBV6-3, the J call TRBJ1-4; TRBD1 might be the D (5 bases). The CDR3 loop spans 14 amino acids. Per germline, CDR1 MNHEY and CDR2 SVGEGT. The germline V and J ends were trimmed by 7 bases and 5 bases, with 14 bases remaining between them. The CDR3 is CASTPDWGNEKLFF. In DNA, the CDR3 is TGTGCCAGCACCCCGGATTGGGGCAATGAAAAACTGTTTTTT.

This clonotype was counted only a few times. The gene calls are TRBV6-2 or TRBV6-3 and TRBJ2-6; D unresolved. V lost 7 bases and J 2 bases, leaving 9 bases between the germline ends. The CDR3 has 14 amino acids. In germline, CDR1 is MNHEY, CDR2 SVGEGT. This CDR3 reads CASTRMAGANVLTF. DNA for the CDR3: TGTGCCAGCACCCGGATGGCTGGGGCCAACGTCCTGACTTTC.

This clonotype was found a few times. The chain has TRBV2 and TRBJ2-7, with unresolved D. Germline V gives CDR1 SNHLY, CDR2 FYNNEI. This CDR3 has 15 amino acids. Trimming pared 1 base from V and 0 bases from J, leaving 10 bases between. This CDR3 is CASSEGTLSSYEQYF. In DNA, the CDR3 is TGTGCCAGCAGTGAAGGTACTCTCAGCTCCTACGAGCAGTACTTC.

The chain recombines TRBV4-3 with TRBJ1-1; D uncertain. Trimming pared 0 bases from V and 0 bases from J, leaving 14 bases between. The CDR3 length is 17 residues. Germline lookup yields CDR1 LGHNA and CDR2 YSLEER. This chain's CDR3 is CASSQDRPRAMNTEAFF. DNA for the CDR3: TGCGCCAGCAGCCAAGATCGACCGAGGGCAATGAACACTGAAGCTTTCTTT.

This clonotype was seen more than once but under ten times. The CDR3 DNA is TGCGCCAGCAGCTTGGGAAGCGACGAGCAGTACTTC. This translates into CASSLGSDEQYF. The chain links TRBV5-1 to TRBJ2-7; D call uncertain. Germline assignment: CDR1 SGHRS and CDR2 YFSETQ. V lost 0 bases, J lost 5 bases, and 6 bases lay in between. This CDR3 contains 12 residues.

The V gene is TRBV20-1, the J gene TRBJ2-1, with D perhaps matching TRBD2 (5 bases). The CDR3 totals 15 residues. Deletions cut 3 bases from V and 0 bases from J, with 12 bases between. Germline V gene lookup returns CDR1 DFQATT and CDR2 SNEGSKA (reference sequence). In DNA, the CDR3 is TGCAGTGCTAGTGGACTTGCGAGCTCCTACAATGAGCAGTTCTTC. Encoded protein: CSASGLASSYNEQFF.

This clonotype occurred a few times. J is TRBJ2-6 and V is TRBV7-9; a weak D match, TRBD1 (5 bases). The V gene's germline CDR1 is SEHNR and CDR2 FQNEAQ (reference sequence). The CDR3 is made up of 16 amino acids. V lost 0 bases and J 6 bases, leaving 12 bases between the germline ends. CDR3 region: CASSLAQGLLANVLTF. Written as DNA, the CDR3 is TGTGCCAGCAGCTTAGCCCAGGGCTTGCTGGCCAACGTCCTGACTTTC.

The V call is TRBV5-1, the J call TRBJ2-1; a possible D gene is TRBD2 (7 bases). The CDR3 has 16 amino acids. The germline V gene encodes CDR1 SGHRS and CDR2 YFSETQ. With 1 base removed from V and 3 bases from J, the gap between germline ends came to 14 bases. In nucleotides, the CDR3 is TGCGCCAGCAGCTTGCCAGCGGGACAACTCTACAATGAGCAGTTCTTC. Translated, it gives CASSLPAGQLYNEQFF.

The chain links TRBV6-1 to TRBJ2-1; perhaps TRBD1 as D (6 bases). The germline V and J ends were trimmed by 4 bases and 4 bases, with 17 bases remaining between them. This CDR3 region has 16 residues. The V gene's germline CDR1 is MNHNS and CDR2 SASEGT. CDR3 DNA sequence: TGTGCCAGCAGTGTAGGGTTGCAGGGGAAGTACAATGAGCAGTTCTTC. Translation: CASSVGLQGKYNEQFF.

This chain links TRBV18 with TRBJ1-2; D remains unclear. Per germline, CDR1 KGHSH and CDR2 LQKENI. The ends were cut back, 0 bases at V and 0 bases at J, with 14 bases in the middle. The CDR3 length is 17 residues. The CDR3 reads CASSPPEAGLANYGYTF. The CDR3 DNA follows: TGTGCCAGCTCACCACCCGAGGCAGGCCTAGCTAACTATGGCTACACCTTC.